This is a list of T cell receptor beta chains from one sample in a study of blood T cell repertoires in COVID-19. The repertoire was sequenced with immunoSEQ multiplex PCR; TCRdb's copy has only in-frame clones and lacks some. The data contain 35,000 to 45,000 clones, over 75% of them singletons. Sequencing was performed on peripheral blood. The receptors derive from a human donor in a cohort sampled during active COVID-19. CDR3s include the opening cysteine and the closing phenylalanine or tryptophan. The order of the fields is V gene, CDR3 length, clone size, D gene, J gene, CDR3 DNA, CDR3 protein. D genes are given only for firm matches. Rows may omit the clone size; those that give it use once, few, many or a size class.

V: TRBV5-4; length: 16; size: NA; D: TRBD1; J: TRBJ2-2; DNA: TGTGCCAGCAGCTTCAGGACAGGGGTCGGTGCCGGGGAGCTGTTTTTT; CDR3: CASSFRTGVGAGELFF
V: TRBV20-1; length: 13; size: NA; D: TRBD2; J: TRBJ2-7; DNA: TGCAGTGCTAGTGCTAGCGGCTCCTACGAGCAGTACTTC; CDR3: CSASASGSYEQYF
V: TRBV19; length: 16; size: once; D: TRBD2; J: TRBJ2-3; DNA: TGTGCCAGTAGTATGGGGGGGTCCCTTGTCGGAGATACGCAGTATTTT; CDR3: CASSMGGSLVGDTQYF
V: TRBV24-1; length: 14; size: NA; D: NA; J: TRBJ1-1; DNA: TGTGCCACCAGTGACCGGTGGGGGGGTGGTGAAGCTTTCTTT; CDR3: CATSDRWGGGEAFF
V: TRBV7-3; length: 14; size: NA; D: NA; J: TRBJ2-5; DNA: TGTGCCAGCAGCGTACAGGGTGGGGAAGAGACCCAGTACTTC; CDR3: CASSVQGGEETQYF
V: TRBV14; length: 12; size: NA; D: NA; J: TRBJ2-2; DNA: TGTGCCAGCAGCCAAAGAGCCGGGGAGCTGTTTTTT; CDR3: CASSQRAGELFF
V: TRBV11-2; length: 15; size: few; D: TRBD1; J: TRBJ2-1; DNA: TGTGCCAGCAGCCCTGACAGGGCCTCCTACAATGAGCAGTTCTTC; CDR3: CASSPDRASYNEQFF
V: TRBV9; length: 16; size: NA; D: NA; J: TRBJ1-1; DNA: TGTGCCAGCAGCCCAGACGGGGGGGCTATGAACACTGAAGCTTTCTTT; CDR3: CASSPDGGAMNTEAFF
V: TRBV20-1; length: 15; size: NA; D: TRBD1; J: TRBJ1-5; DNA: TGCAGTGCTAGTCTGGGACAGGGAGGCAATCAGCCCCAGCATTTT; CDR3: CSASLGQGGNQPQHF
V: TRBV6-2/TRBV6-3; length: 16; size: NA; D: NA; J: TRBJ2-1; DNA: TGTGCCAGCAGTTACCTGGGACAATACCCACGCAATGAGCAGTTCTTC; CDR3: CASSYLGQYPRNEQFF
V: TRBV9; length: 17; size: NA; D: TRBD1; J: TRBJ2-1; DNA: TGTGCCAGCAGCGCCTTCGGGGACAGGAGCTCCTACAATGAGCAGTTCTTC; CDR3: CASSAFGDRSSYNEQFF
V: TRBV29-1; length: 13; size: NA; D: TRBD1; J: TRBJ1-1; DNA: TGCAGCGGGACGACAGGGAGTGGCACTGAAGCTTTCTTT; CDR3: CSGTTGSGTEAFF
V: TRBV19; length: 14; size: NA; D: TRBD1; J: TRBJ1-2; DNA: TGTGCCAGTAGCGGGACAGGGGCCCCGTATGGCTACACCTTC; CDR3: CASSGTGAPYGYTF